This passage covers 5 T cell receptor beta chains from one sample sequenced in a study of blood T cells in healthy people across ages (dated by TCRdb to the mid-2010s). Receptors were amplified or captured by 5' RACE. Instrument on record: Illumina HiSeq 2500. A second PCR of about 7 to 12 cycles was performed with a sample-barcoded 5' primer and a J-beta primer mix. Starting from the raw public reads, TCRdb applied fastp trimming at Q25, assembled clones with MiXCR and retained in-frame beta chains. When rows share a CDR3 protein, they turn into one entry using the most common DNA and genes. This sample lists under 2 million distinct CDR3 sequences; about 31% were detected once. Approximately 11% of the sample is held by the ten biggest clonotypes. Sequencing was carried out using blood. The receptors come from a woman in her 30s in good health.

CDR3 sequence: CATSLRGNNSPLHF. In DNA form, the CDR3 reads TGTGCCACCAGTCTCAGGGGTAATAATTCACCCCTCCACTTT. The chain has TRBV15 and TRBJ1-6; tentatively, D is TRBD1 (6 bases). The CDR3 spans 14 residues. Looked up from germline, CDR1 is LNHNV and CDR2 is YYDKDF (reference sequence). Trimming removed 6 bases at V and 5 bases at J, with 11 bases between.

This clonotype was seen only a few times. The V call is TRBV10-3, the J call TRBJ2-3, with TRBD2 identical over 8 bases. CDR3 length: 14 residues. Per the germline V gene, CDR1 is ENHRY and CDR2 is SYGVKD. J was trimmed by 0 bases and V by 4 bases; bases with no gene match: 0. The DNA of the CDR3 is TGTGCCATCAGTGGACTAGCGAGCACAGATACGCAGTATTTT. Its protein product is CAISGLASTDTQYF.

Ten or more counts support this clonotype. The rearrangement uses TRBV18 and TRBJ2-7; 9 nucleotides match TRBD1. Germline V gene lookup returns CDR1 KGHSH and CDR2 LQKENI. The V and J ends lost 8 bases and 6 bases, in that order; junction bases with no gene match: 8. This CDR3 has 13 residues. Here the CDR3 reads CASSPGQGGEQYF. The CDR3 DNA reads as TGTGCCAGCAGTCCGGGACAGGGTGGCGAGCAGTACTTC.

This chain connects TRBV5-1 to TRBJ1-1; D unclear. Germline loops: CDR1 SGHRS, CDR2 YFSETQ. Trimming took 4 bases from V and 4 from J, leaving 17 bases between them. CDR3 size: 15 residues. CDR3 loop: CASSPNLDASTEAFF. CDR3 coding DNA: TGCGCCAGCAGCCCTAATCTGGACGCGAGCACTGAAGCTTTCTTT.

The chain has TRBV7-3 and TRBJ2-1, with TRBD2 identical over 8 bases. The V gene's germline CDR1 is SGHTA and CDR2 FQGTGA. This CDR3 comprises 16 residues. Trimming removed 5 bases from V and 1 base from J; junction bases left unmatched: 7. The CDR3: CASSPQAGESYNEQFF. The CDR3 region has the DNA TGTGCCAGCAGCCCCCAAGCGGGAGAGTCCTACAATGAGCAGTTCTTC.